The clone carrying this TCR beta chain turned up a few times. The antigen is unknown. V lost 5 bases, J lost 2 bases, and 5 bases stayed unmatched. The CDR3 spans 14 residues. Germline CDR1 is WSHSY and CDR2 is SAAADI. These data are taken from a study of T cell repertoires in cytomegalovirus infection. Background on the study: Shared public TCR beta signatures pointed to both CMV infection and a matching HLA type.

Findings of the study overall: Within the response measured ex vivo, HLA-C-restricted CMV-specific TCR beta clonotypes were dominant.

Via MiXCR, TCRdb re-called the reads, giving one row per CDR3 protein. Seen here are approximately 400,000 distinct CDR3 sequences, roughly 30% observed once, and the top ten hold roughly 15%. This chain connects TRBV10-2 to TRBJ1-1; TRBD1 agrees at 7 bases. Material for sequencing was PBMCs. The TCR originated in a human donor in good health (CMV status not recorded). Some clones in this sample may be carry-over from other donors' samples. This chain's CDR3 is CASSKQGQNTEAFF. In DNA form, the CDR3 reads TGCGCCAGCAGTAAACAGGGGCAAAACACTGAAGCTTTCTTT.